These T cell receptor beta chains were read from a single sample in a study of T-cell memory formation after mild COVID-19. MiXCR was run by TCRdb on the 5' RACE reads, yielding one entry per CDR3 protein. The table lists a few hundred thousand distinct CDR3 sequences, approximately 23% of them singletons. Sequencing was carried out using PBMCs or a T cell subset sorted from them (not recorded which). Source of these receptors: an adult woman who had mild COVID-19 (a few samples of this study predate the infection). Cell type and time point are not known. Each CDR3 is given with its conserved first and last residue. Each record gives: CDR3 protein, CDR3 DNA, D gene, V gene, clone size, J gene. D genes are given only for firm matches. Size is omitted from some rows. Given values are once, few, many or a class for expanded clones.

CASSEVAGQLRDEQFF,TGCGCCAGCAGTGAGGTTGCGGGACAACTTAGGGATGAGCAGTTCTTC,.,TRBV10-2,few,TRBJ2-1
CASSLDIYEQYF,TGTGCCAGCAGTTTAGACATCTACGAGCAGTACTTC,.,TRBV5-1,few,TRBJ2-7
CASSWGLAALTTDTQYF,TGTGCCAGCAGCTGGGGACTAGCGGCATTAACTACAGATACGCAGTATTTT,TRBD2,TRBV7-9,few,TRBJ2-3
CASSLAEEGNQYF,TGCGCCAGCAGCTTGGCCGAAGAGGGCAACCAGTACTTC,.,TRBV5-1,few,TRBJ2-5
CASSLNGGNYGYTF,TGTGCCAGCAGTTTAAATGGGGGGAACTATGGCTACACCTTC,.,TRBV27,few,TRBJ1-2
CASSPLGTGNTIYF,TGTGCCAGCAGCCCGCTGGGGACTGGAAACACCATATATTTT,.,TRBV12-3/TRBV12-4,.,TRBJ1-3
CSARQGLRTDTQYF,TGCAGTGCTAGACAGGGCTTAAGAACAGATACGCAGTATTTT,.,TRBV20-1,.,TRBJ2-3
CSAGNSGRWNEQFF,TGCAGTGCCGGTAATAGCGGGAGGTGGAATGAGCAGTTCTTC,TRBD2,TRBV20-1,.,TRBJ2-1
CASSPRIAGGLSTDTQYF,TGTGCCAGCTCACCGCGGATAGCGGGGGGCCTTAGCACAGATACGCAGTATTTT,TRBD2,TRBV18,few,TRBJ2-3
CASSLMRGSDTQYF,TGCGCCAGCAGCTTGATGCGGGGCTCAGATACGCAGTATTTT,.,TRBV5-1,.,TRBJ2-3
CASSTGRHTEAFF,TGTGCCAGTAGTACAGGGCGGCACACTGAAGCTTTCTTT,.,TRBV19,few,TRBJ1-1
CAWSDPAGVSNEQFF,TGTGCCTGGAGTGATCCGGCGGGAGTATCGAATGAGCAGTTCTTC,TRBD2,TRBV30,few,TRBJ2-1
CATSEGTNTGELFF,TGTGCCACCAGTGAGGGGACGAACACCGGGGAGCTGTTTTTT,.,TRBV24-1,.,TRBJ2-2
CASNVPLQSPNTEAFF,TGTGCCAGCAACGTGCCCTTACAGTCGCCGAACACTGAAGCTTTCTTT,.,TRBV2,.,TRBJ1-1
CASNRGRSTDTQYF,TGTGCCAGTAATCGGGGGAGGAGCACAGATACGCAGTATTTT,.,TRBV19,.,TRBJ2-3
CASSPRGLAGADEQFF,TGTGCCAGCAGCCCCCGCGGACTAGCGGGAGCGGATGAGCAGTTCTTC,TRBD2,TRBV7-2,.,TRBJ2-1
CSARGDTDSGNTIYF,TGCAGTGCCAGAGGGGACACTGACTCTGGAAACACCATATATTTT,.,TRBV20-1,.,TRBJ1-3
CSVERGLGRTGKTGELFF,TGCAGCGTTGAGAGGGGATTAGGGAGGACAGGGAAGACCGGGGAGCTGTTTTTT,TRBD1,TRBV29-1,few,TRBJ2-2
CASSLPAGSEQFF,TGCGCCAGCAGCTTGCCAGCGGGTAGTGAGCAGTTCTTC,.,TRBV5-1,few,TRBJ2-1
CASSERDRGQNTEAFF,TGTGCCAGCAGTGAGCGGGACAGGGGGCAGAACACTGAAGCTTTCTTT,TRBD1,TRBV6-6,.,TRBJ1-1
CASTLIEQYF,TGTGCCAGCACCTTGATCGAGCAGTACTTC,.,TRBV7-3,.,TRBJ2-7
CASSRQTGGGYGYTF,TGCGCCAGCAGCCGACAGACAGGGGGCGGCTATGGCTACACCTTC,TRBD1,TRBV4-3,few,TRBJ1-2
CASSLVQGEAGELFF,TGTGCCAGCAGCTTAGTACAGGGAGAGGCCGGGGAGCTGTTTTTT,.,TRBV7-6,once,TRBJ2-2
CASSIEKGNTEAFF,TGTGCCAGCTCAATCGAGAAGGGAAACACTGAAGCTTTCTTT,.,TRBV18,.,TRBJ1-1
CAIAPGQGPFNEQFF,TGTGCCATCGCACCGGGACAGGGCCCGTTCAATGAGCAGTTCTTC,TRBD1,TRBV10-3,.,TRBJ2-1
CASSYSSVSGGNQYF,TGTGCCAGCAGTTATAGTTCCGTATCGGGCGGGAATCAGTACTTC,.,TRBV6-5,.,TRBJ2-7
CASSNRQGSYEQYF,TGTGCCAGCAGTAACCGACAGGGCTCCTACGAGCAGTACTTC,TRBD1,TRBV7-2,.,TRBJ2-7
CASSFREGRTFF,TGTGCCAGCAGCTTCCGGGAGGGGAGGACGTTCTTC,TRBD2,TRBV7-9,few,TRBJ2-1
CASSLVFQRGRDTQYF,TGTGCCAGCAGCTTGGTCTTTCAGCGGGGGAGAGATACGCAGTATTTT,TRBD2,TRBV5-5,.,TRBJ2-3
CASSLLAGPAGQETQYF,TGTGCCAGCAGTTTACTAGCGGGCCCCGCGGGGCAAGAGACCCAGTACTTC,TRBD2,TRBV27,.,TRBJ2-5
CASSLEGGPKLYYNEQFF,TGCGCCAGCAGCTTGGAGGGGGGACCTAAACTCTACTACAATGAGCAGTTCTTC,.,TRBV5-1,.,TRBJ2-1
CATSAPGGLPSGANVLTF,TGTGCCACCAGTGCCCCGGGGGGCCTACCATCGGGGGCCAACGTCCTGACTTTC,.,TRBV24-1,few,TRBJ2-6
CSVWGGAENEQYF,TGCAGCGTTTGGGGAGGGGCAGAAAACGAGCAGTACTTC,TRBD2,TRBV29-1,.,TRBJ2-7
CASSNVAGPYEQYF,TGTGCCAGTAGTAATGTTGCGGGACCCTACGAGCAGTACTTC,.,TRBV19,.,TRBJ2-7
CASSSSGPNTEAFF,TGTGCCAGCAGTTCATCGGGACCGAACACTGAAGCTTTCTTT,.,TRBV12-3/TRBV12-4,.,TRBJ1-1